Presented here are 10 T cell receptor beta chains from one specimen sequenced in a study of T cell responses to AZD1222 COVID-19 vaccine. Clones were read by immunoSEQ multiplex PCR, and TCRdb kept only the in-frame ones, dropping some. Counted here are 100,000 to 150,000 clones, approximately 88% occurring once; the ten biggest clones make up 5% to 6%. The sequencing here drew on peripheral blood, taken on day 0 of AZD1222 vaccination. These receptors were taken from an adult in good health.

This chain uses TRBV7-9 with TRBJ1-1; D is unresolved. The CDR3 is 14 residues long. The germline V gene has CDR1 SEHNR and CDR2 FQNEAQ (reference sequence). V lost 7 bases and J lost 4, with 16 bases in between. The CDR3 region is CASTLTLTGTEAFF. Here the CDR3 DNA reads TGTGCCAGCACCCTAACCTTGACCGGCACTGAAGCTTTCTTT.

CDR3 sequence: CATGSRTGGYEKLFF. CDR3 sequence (DNA): TGTGCCACTGGGAGCAGGACAGGGGGCTATGAAAAACTGTTTTTT. The chain uses TRBV15 and TRBJ1-4, with 11 positions matching TRBD1. The CDR3 is made up of 15 amino acids. CDR1 and CDR2 (germline): LNHNV, YYDKDF (reference sequence). The ends lost 9 bases at V and 6 bases at J; junction bases unmatched: 9.

This clone was seen only a few times. This chain connects TRBV7-2 to TRBJ2-7, with 13 bases identical to TRBD2. This CDR3 is built from 15 residues. Germline V gene lookup returns CDR1 SGHTA and CDR2 FQGNSA. Germline trimming cut 8 bases from V and 8 bases from J; bases unmatched to any gene: 12. The CDR3 loop is CASGSGTSGVKQQYF. CDR3 nucleotides: TGTGCCAGCGGTTCGGGGACTAGCGGGGTAAAACAGCAGTACTTC.

CDR3 nucleotide sequence: TGTGCCAGCAGTGAAAGAGGGGGGGAGAGCAATCAGCCCCAGCATTTT. Protein: CASSERGGESNQPQHF. This rearrangement joins TRBV6-1 to TRBJ1-5; maybe TRBD1 (6 bases). Deletions cut 2 bases from V and 1 base from J, with 12 bases between. In germline, CDR1 is MNHNS, CDR2 SASEGT. The CDR3 is made up of 16 amino acids.

Here the CDR3 DNA reads TGTGCCAGCAGCTATTCGGAAAGGAATGAGCAGTTCTTC. It is translated as CASSYSERNEQFF. This chain connects TRBV6-5 to TRBJ2-1; no firm D call. From germline, CDR1 is MNHEY and CDR2 SVGAGI. This CDR3 has 13 amino acids. V shed 6 bases and J shed 7 bases, with 13 bases lying between them.

This clone was observed a single time. CDR3 loop: CASSDSDTEAFF. The CDR3 DNA sequence: TGCGCCAGCAGTGATTCGGACACTGAAGCTTTCTTT. V gene TRBV10-1 combines with J gene TRBJ1-1; D is unclear. V was pared by 3 bases and J by 3 bases, with 5 bases between. This CDR3 spans 12 amino acids. Germline lookup yields CDR1 WNHNN and CDR2 SYGVQD (reference sequence).

The chain couples TRBV27 to TRBJ2-3; 10 bases agree with TRBD2. Germline V CDR1 and CDR2: MNHEY, SMNVEV (reference sequence). CDR3 length equals 15 residues. V shed 3 bases, J shed 5 bases, and the junction held 5 bases outside the gene matches. The CDR3 sequence is CASSFLAGVQDTQYF. CDR3 DNA sequence: TGTGCCAGCAGTTTTCTAGCGGGAGTCCAAGATACGCAGTATTTT.

The V and J genes are TRBV27 and TRBJ1-1; D gene uncertain. Germline V gives CDR1 MNHEY, CDR2 SMNVEV (reference sequence). The CDR3 covers 8 residues. Trimming cost V 8 bases and J 13 bases, with 8 bases left between them. The CDR3 region is CASPTGFF. DNA of the CDR3: TGTGCCAGCCCGACGGGTTTCTTT.

The CDR3 spells CASGLRQGNTIYF. For the CDR3, the DNA is TGTGCTAGTGGTTTGCGGCAGGGAAACACCATATATTTT. J is TRBJ1-3 and V is TRBV12-5; no definite D call. V gave up 2 bases and J gave up 4 bases, with 6 bases separating them. This CDR3 comprises 13 residues. Germline V gene sequence: CDR1 LGHNT, CDR2 FRNRAP. The whole variable domain, filled in from reference TRBV12-5 and TRBJ1-3, reads DARVTQTPRHKVTEMGQEVTMRCQPILGHNTVFWYRQTMMQGLELLAYFRNRAPLDDSGMPKDRFSAEMPDATLATLKIQPSEPRDSAVYFCASGLRQGNTIYFGEGSWLTVV.

The V gene is TRBV7-9, the J gene TRBJ2-3; TRBD1 matches at 8 bases. This CDR3 has 15 residues. The V segment lost 4 bases and the J segment 4 bases; nucleotides outside the gene matches: 7. CDR1 is SEHNR and CDR2 is FQNEAQ in the germline V gene (reference sequence). Here the CDR3 reads CASSSDRGGPDTQYF. CDR3 nucleotide sequence: TGTGCCAGCAGCTCTGACAGGGGAGGACCAGATACGCAGTATTTT.